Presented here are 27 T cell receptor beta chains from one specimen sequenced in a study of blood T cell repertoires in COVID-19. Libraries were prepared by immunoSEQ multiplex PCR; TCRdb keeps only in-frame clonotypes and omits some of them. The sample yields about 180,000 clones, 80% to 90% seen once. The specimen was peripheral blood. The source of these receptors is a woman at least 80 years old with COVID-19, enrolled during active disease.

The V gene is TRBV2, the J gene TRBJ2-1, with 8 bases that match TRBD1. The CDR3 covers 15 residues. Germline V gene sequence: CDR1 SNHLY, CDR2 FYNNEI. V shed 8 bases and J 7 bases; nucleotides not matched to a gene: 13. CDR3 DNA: TGTGCCAGCCTCGAATTCAGGGGGCGCAGAAATGAGCAGTTCTTC. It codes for CASLEFRGRRNEQFF.

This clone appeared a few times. The CDR3: CASRAGQASGYTF. The CDR3 nucleotides are TGTGCCAGCAGGGCGGGACAGGCTAGCGGCTACACCTTC. The chain links TRBV6-5 to TRBJ1-2; TRBD1 agrees at 8 bases. Germline loops: CDR1 MNHEY, CDR2 SVGAGI. This CDR3 region has 13 residues. The V gene end was trimmed by 6 bases and the J gene end by 8 bases; junction bases not matched to a gene: 8.

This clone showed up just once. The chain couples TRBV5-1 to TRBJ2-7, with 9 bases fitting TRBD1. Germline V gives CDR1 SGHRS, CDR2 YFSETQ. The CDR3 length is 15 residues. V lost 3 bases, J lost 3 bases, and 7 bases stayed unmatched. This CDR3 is CASSSTGGKLYEQYF. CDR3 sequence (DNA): TGCGCCAGCAGCTCGACAGGGGGTAAACTCTACGAGCAGTACTTC.

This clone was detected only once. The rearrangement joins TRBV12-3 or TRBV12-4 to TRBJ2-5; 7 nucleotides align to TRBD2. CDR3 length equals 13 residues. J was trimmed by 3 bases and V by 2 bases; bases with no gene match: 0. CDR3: CASSLTSEETQYF. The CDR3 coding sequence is TGTGCCAGCAGTTTAACTAGCGAAGAGACCCAGTACTTC.

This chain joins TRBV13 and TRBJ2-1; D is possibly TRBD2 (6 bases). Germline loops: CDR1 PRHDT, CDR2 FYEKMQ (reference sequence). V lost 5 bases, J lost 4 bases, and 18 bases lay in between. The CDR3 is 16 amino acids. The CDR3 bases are TGTGCCAGCAGCCCCCGGGCCGCGGGGCAATACAATGAGCAGTTCTTC. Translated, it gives CASSPRAAGQYNEQFF.

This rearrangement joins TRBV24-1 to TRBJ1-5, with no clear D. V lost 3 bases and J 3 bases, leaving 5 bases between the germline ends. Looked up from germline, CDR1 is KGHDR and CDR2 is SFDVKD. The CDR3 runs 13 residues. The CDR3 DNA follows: TGTGCCACCAGTGATCGTTACAATCAGCCCCAGCATTTT. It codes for CATSDRYNQPQHF.

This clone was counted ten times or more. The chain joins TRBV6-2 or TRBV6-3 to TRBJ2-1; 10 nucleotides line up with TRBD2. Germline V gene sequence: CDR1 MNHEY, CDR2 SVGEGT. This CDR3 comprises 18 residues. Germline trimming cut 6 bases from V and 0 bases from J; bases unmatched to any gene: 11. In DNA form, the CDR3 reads TGTGCCAGCAGCCCCCGGAGCGGGGGGGCGAGCTCCTACAATGAGCAGTTCTTC. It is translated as CASSPRSGGASSYNEQFF.

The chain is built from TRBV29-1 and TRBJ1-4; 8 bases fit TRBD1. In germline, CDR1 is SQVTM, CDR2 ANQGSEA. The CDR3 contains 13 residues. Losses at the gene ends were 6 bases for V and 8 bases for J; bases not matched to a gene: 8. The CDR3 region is CSVLTGGGEKLFF. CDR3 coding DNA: TGCAGCGTGCTTACAGGGGGAGGAGAAAAACTGTTTTTT.

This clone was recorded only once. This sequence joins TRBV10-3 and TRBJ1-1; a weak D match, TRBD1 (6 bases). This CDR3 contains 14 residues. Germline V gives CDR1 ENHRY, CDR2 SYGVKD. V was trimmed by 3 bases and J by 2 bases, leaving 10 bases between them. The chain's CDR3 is CAISDQGFNTEAFF. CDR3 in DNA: TGTGCCATCAGTGATCAGGGGTTTAACACTGAAGCTTTCTTT.

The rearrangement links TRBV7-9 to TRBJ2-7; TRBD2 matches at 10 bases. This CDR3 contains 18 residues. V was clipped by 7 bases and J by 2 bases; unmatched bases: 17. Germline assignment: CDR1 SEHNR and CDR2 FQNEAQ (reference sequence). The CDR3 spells CASTPTLAGVPQAYEQYF. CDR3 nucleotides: TGTGCCAGCACCCCCACCCTAGCGGGAGTCCCCCAGGCCTACGAGCAGTACTTC. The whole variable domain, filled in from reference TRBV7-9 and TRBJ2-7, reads DTGVSQNPRHKITKRGQNVTFRCDPISEHNRLYWYRQTLGQGPEFLTYFQNEAQLEKSRLLSDRFSAERPKGSFSTLEIQRTEQGDSAMYLCASTPTLAGVPQAYEQYFGPGTRLTVT.

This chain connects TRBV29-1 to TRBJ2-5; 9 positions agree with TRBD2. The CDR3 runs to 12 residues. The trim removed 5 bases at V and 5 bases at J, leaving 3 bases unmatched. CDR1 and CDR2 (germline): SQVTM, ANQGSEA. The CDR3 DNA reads TGCAGCGTTCGGACTAGCGCCGAGACCCAGTACTTC. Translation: CSVRTSAETQYF. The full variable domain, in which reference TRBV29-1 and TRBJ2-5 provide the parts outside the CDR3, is SAVISQKPSRDICQRGTSLTIQCQVDSQVTMMFWYRQQPGQSLTLIATANQGSEATYESGFVIDKFPISRPNLTFSTLTVSNMSPEDSSIYLCSVRTSAETQYFGPGTRLLVL.

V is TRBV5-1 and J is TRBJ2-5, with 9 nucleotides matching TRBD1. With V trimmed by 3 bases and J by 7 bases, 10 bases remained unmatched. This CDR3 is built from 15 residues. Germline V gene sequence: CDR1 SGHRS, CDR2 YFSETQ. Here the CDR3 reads CASSYKQGAGGTQYF. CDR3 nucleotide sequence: TGCGCCAGCAGCTATAAACAGGGGGCCGGAGGGACCCAGTACTTC.

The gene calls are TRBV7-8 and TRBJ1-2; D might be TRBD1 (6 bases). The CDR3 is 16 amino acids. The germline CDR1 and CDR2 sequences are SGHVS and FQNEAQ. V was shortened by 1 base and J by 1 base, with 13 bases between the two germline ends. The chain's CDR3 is CASSLVGGNSNYGYTF. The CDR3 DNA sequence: TGTGCCAGCAGCTTAGTAGGGGGAAACAGTAACTATGGCTACACCTTC.

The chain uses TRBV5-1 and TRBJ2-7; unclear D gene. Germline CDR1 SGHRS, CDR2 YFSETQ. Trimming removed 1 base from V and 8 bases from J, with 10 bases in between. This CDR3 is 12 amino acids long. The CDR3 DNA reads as TGCGCCAGCAGCTTGACGCCGACAAAGCAGTACTTC. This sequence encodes CASSLTPTKQYF.

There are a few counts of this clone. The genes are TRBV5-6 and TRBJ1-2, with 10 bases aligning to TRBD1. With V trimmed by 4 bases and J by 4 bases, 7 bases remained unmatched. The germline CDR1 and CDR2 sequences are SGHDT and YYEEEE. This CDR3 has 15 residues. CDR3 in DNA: TGTGCCAGCAGCGAATGGGACAGGGGTTCCTATGGCTACACCTTC. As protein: CASSEWDRGSYGYTF.

The DNA of the CDR3 is TGTGCCAGCAGTTACGCCGGGACAGTATTCTACGAGCAGTACTTC. Its translation: CASSYAGTVFYEQYF. J is TRBJ2-7 and V is TRBV11-3, with 7 bases lining up with TRBD1. Germline assignment: CDR1 SGHNT and CDR2 YENEEA. Unmatched junction bases numbered 11, after V lost 6 bases and J lost 3 bases. The CDR3 spans 15 residues.

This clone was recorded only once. The CDR3 nucleotides are TGTGCCTGGAGTTTCACGGGGGGGCGGAGGGATACGCAGTATTTT. This sequence encodes CAWSFTGGRRDTQYF. The gene calls are TRBV30 and TRBJ2-3; 8 nucleotides align to TRBD2. The V gene's germline CDR1 is GTSNPN and CDR2 SVGIG (reference sequence). J lost 6 bases, V lost 2 bases, and 10 bases had no gene match. The CDR3 contains 15 residues. The full variable domain, its missing parts supplied by reference TRBV30 and TRBJ2-3, is SQTIHQWPATLVQPVGSPLSLECTVEGTSNPNLYWYRQAAGRGLQLLFYSVGIGQISSEVPQNLSASRPQDRQFILSSKKLLLSDSGFYLCAWSFTGGRRDTQYFGPGTRLTVL.

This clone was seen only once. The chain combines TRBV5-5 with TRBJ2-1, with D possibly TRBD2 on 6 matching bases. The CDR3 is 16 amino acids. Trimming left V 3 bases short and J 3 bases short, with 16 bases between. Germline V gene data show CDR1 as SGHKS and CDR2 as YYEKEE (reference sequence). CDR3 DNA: TGTGCCAGCAGCTGGGGTGCGGGGCGATTCTACAATGAGCAGTTCTTC. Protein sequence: CASSWGAGRFYNEQFF. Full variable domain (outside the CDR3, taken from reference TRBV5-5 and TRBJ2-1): DAGVTQSPTHLIKTRGQQVTLRCSPISGHKSVSWYQQVLGQGPQFIFQYYEKEERGRGNFPDRFSARQFPNYSSELNVNALLLGDSALYLCASSWGAGRFYNEQFFGPGTRLTVL.

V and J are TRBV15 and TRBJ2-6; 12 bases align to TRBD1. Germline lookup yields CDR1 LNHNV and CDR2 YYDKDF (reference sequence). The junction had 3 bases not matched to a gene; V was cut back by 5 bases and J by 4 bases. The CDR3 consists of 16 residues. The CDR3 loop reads CATSSGQGAGANVLTF. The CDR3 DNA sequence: TGTGCCACCAGCTCGGGACAGGGGGCAGGGGCCAACGTCCTGACTTTC. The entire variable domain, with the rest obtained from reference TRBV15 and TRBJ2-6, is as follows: DAMVIQNPRYQVTQFGKPVTLSCSQTLNHNVMYWYQQKSSQAPKLLFHYYDKDFNNEADTPDNFQSRRPNTSFCFLDIRSPGLGDTAMYLCATSSGQGAGANVLTFGAGSRLTVL.

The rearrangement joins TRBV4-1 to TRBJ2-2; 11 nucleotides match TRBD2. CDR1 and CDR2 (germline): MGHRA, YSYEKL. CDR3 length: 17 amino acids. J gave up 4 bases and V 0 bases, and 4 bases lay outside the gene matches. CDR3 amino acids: CASSQEGLAGGTGELFF. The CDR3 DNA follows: TGCGCCAGCAGCCAAGAGGGGCTAGCGGGAGGCACCGGGGAGCTGTTTTTT.

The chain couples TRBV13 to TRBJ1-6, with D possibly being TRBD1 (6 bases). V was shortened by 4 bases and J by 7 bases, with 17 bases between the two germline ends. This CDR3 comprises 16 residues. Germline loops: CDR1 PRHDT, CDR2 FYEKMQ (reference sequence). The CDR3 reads CASSSHRVNANSPLHF. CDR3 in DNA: TGTGCCAGCAGCTCCCACAGGGTGAATGCGAATTCACCCCTCCACTTT.

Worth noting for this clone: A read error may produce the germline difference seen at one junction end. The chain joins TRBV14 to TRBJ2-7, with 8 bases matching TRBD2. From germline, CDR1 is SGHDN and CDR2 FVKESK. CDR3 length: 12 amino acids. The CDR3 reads CASSPYVGLASF. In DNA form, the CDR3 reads TGTGCCAGCAGCCCCTACGTCGGACTAGCTTCATTC. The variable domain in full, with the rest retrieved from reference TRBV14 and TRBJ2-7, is EAGVTQFPSHSVIEKGQTVTLRCDPISGHDNLYWYRRVMGKEIKFLLHFVKESKQDESGMPNNRFLAERTGGTYSTLKVQPAELEDSGVYFCASSPYVGLASFGPGTRLTVT.

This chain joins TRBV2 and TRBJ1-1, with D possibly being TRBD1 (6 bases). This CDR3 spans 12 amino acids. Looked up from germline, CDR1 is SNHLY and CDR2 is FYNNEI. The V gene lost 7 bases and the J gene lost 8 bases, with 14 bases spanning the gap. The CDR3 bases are TGTGCCAGCACGGGGGGCTCCGCAGAAGCTTTCTTT. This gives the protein CASTGGSAEAFF.

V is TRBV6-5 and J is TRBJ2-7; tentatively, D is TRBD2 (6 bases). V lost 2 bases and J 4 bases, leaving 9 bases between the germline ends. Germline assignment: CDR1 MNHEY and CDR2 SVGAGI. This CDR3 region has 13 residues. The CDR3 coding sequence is TGTGCCAGCAGTTACAACAGCGGGTACGAGCAGTACTTC. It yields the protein CASSYNSGYEQYF.

CDR3 protein: CASSQQGNGYTF. CDR3 coding DNA: TGTGCCAGCAGCCAACAGGGAAATGGCTACACCTTC. The chain combines TRBV3-1 (or the pseudogene TRBV3-2) with TRBJ1-2; a weak D match, TRBD1 (5 bases). V lost 2 bases to trimming and J lost 6 bases, with 7 bases between them. Looked up from germline, CDR1 is LGHDT and CDR2 is YNNKEL (reference sequence). The CDR3 sequence is 12 residues long.

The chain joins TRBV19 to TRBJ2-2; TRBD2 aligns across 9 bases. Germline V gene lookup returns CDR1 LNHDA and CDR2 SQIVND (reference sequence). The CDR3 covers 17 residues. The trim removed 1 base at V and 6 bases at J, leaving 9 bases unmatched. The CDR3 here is CASSIAPYSGSAGELFF. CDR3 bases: TGTGCCAGTAGTATAGCCCCCTATAGCGGGAGCGCCGGGGAGCTGTTTTTT.

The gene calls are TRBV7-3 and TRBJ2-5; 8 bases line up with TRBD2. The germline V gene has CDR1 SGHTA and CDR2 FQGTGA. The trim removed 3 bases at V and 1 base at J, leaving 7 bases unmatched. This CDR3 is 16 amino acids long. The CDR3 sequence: CASSFDSGASQETQYF. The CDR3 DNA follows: TGTGCCAGCAGCTTCGATAGCGGGGCGTCCCAAGAGACCCAGTACTTC.